Listed below are T cell receptor beta chains from one sample, sequenced in a study of shared clonotypes between healthy human individuals. Here immunoSEQ multiplex PCR was the method, and the copy in TCRdb shows in-frame clones only, minus some. Of about 2 million clones detected, 85% to 95% appear once; the ten largest clones hold more than 0.95%. Source material: naive CD8+ T cells sorted from blood. These TCRs come from a man between 18 and 35 years old in good health. CDR3s include the opening cysteine and the closing phenylalanine or tryptophan. The D gene is left open where the match is weak. The size of a clone is reported for some rows only, either as once, few or many, or as a class for expanded clones.

V gene	D gene	clone size	J gene	CDR3 DNA	CDR3 protein
TRBV28	.	.	TRBJ2-5	TGTGCCAGCAGTTTCCGGGGTGGGGAGACCCAGTACTTC	CASSFRGGETQYF
TRBV5-1	.	.	TRBJ2-5	TGCGCCAGCAGCTTGGTGGGTCAGGGGAGGGGTAAAGAGACCCAGTACTTC	CASSLVGQGRGKETQYF
TRBV13	TRBD1	.	TRBJ1-1	TGTGCCAGCAGCCCCGAGGACAGGCACACTGAAGCTTTCTTT	CASSPEDRHTEAFF
TRBV11-2	.	.	TRBJ1-1	TGTGCCAGCAGCTTAGACGGGACGTACACTGAAGCTTTCTTT	CASSLDGTYTEAFF
TRBV5-6	TRBD1	.	TRBJ2-5	TGTGCCAGCAGCTGGCAATCCAGGGGGCCTTGGGAGACCCAGTACTTC	CASSWQSRGPWETQYF
TRBV27	.	.	TRBJ2-7	TGTGCCAGCAGTTTATGGGCTGGGAGCTCCTACGAGCAGTACTTC	CASSLWAGSSYEQYF
TRBV28	.	.	TRBJ2-7	TGTGCCAGCAGTTTCAGGGGGGCCGGCTACGAGCAGTACTTC	CASSFRGAGYEQYF
TRBV6-6	.	.	TRBJ2-6	TGTGCCAGCACCGCCCTAGGATCTGGGGCCAACGTCCTGACTTTC	CASTALGSGANVLTF
TRBV27	.	.	TRBJ1-5	TGTGCCAGCAGTTTAAGGTCAGGCAATCAGCCCCAGCATTTT	CASSLRSGNQPQHF
TRBV9	TRBD1	.	TRBJ2-7	TGTGCCAGCAGCCCATCCGGGACAGCGAGCTCCTACGAGCAGTACTTC	CASSPSGTASSYEQYF
TRBV27	TRBD2	.	TRBJ2-1	TGTGCCAGCAGTCCAGGGACTAGCGGATACAATGAGCAGTTCTTC	CASSPGTSGYNEQFF
TRBV19	TRBD1	once	TRBJ1-6	TGTGCCAGCAGGGGGACTGTGAATTCACCCCTCCACTTT	CASRGTVNSPLHF
TRBV10-2	.	.	TRBJ1-1	TGCGCCAGCAGTGACCTTCGCGCCATGAACACTGAAGCTTTCTTT	CASSDLRAMNTEAFF
TRBV6-5	.	once	TRBJ1-1	TGTGCCAGCAGTTACAACAGCGGCACTGAAGCTTTCTTT	CASSYNSGTEAFF
TRBV9	TRBD2	.	TRBJ2-7	TGTGCCAGCAGCGTAGCTAGCGGGGGGACCGACGAGCAGTACTTC	CASSVASGGTDEQYF
TRBV27	.	.	TRBJ2-5	TGTGCCAGCAGTTTATCCTCCCCGGAGACCCAGTACTTC	CASSLSSPETQYF
TRBV4-3	TRBD1	.	TRBJ1-1	TGCGCCAGCAGCGCGACAGGGGCGGGTGAAGCTTTCTTT	CASSATGAGEAFF
TRBV15	TRBD1	.	TRBJ2-7	TGTGCCACCAGCAGTCCGACAGGGGACGAGCAGTACTTC	CATSSPTGDEQYF
TRBV7-9	TRBD1	.	TRBJ1-2	TGTGCCAGCAGCTCTGAGGACAGGGAAGGCTACACCTTC	CASSSEDREGYTF
TRBV30	TRBD2	.	TRBJ2-5	TGTGCCTGGAGTGTAGGTGCGGGGGGGTCTAGGGAGACCCAGTACTTC	CAWSVGAGGSRETQYF
TRBV28	TRBD1	.	TRBJ2-3	TGTGCCAGCAGTAACAGGGGAAGGACAGATACGCAGTATTTT	CASSNRGRTDTQYF
TRBV11-2	TRBD1	.	TRBJ2-2	TGTGCCAGCAGCTTCACAGGGGGCGCGGAGACCGGGGAGCTGTTTTTT	CASSFTGGAETGELFF
TRBV7-9	.	once	TRBJ2-1	TGTGCCAGCAGCTCGATGGACGCGTACAATGAGCAGTTCTTC	CASSSMDAYNEQFF
TRBV5-4	.	once	TRBJ2-5	TGTGCCAGCAGGATGGGGGGTCAAGAGACCCAGTACTTC	CASRMGGQETQYF
TRBV9	.	.	TRBJ2-7	TGTGCCAGCAGCGGGGGGACATCCTTGGAGCAGTACTTC	CASSGGTSLEQYF
TRBV5-4	.	.	TRBJ1-5	TGTGCCAGCAGCTTGGGGGATCAGCCCCAGCATTTT	CASSLGDQPQHF
TRBV2	.	.	TRBJ2-5	TGTGCCAGCAGTGATTCTGGGGGTTCGGGGGAGACCCAGTACTTC	CASSDSGGSGETQYF
TRBV11-2	.	once	TRBJ2-1	TGTGCCAGCAGCTACATTCCGAATGAGCAGTTCTTC	CASSYIPNEQFF
TRBV12-2	.	.	TRBJ2-7	TGTGCAAGTCGGGGAGGACAGTTCGCTCTCTACGAGCAGTACTTC	CASRGGQFALYEQYF
TRBV28	.	.	TRBJ2-5	TGTGCCAGCAGTTTCCGAGGGGCGGAGACCCAGTACTTC	CASSFRGAETQYF
TRBV27	.	.	TRBJ1-5	TGTGCCAGCAGGGGTTATAGCAATCAGCCCCAGCATTTT	CASRGYSNQPQHF
TRBV25-1	.	.	TRBJ2-6	TGTGCCAGCAGTGACCCAATACAGGGATCGGAGGCGGCCAACGTCCTGACTTTC	CASSDPIQGSEAANVLTF
TRBV30	.	.	TRBJ2-6	TGTGCCTGCCCCTACTTGCGCTCTGGGGCCAACGTCCTGACTTTC	CACPYLRSGANVLTF
TRBV7-9	.	.	TRBJ2-2	TGTGCCAGCAGCTTTTGGGAGCGACTACTTAACACCGGGGAGCTGTTTTTT	CASSFWERLLNTGELFF
TRBV13	.	.	TRBJ2-7	TGTGCCAGCAGCTTTGGAAGCTCCTACGAGCAGTACTTC	CASSFGSSYEQYF
TRBV27	.	once	TRBJ1-4	TGTGCCAGCAGTCCCGGGCCGAATGAGGCTAATGAAAAACTGTTTTTT	CASSPGPNEANEKLFF
TRBV29-1	.	.	TRBJ2-2	TGCAGCGCAATACAGGGCGACACCGGGGAGCTGTTTTTT	CSAIQGDTGELFF
TRBV27	.	.	TRBJ1-5	TGTGCCAGCAGCCCGGACAGTCACAATCAGCCCCAGCATTTT	CASSPDSHNQPQHF
TRBV4-1	TRBD1	.	TRBJ1-3	TGCGCCAGCAGCCAAGTTTCACCCTTGGACAGGGGGCCTGGAAACACCATATATTTT	CASSQVSPLDRGPGNTIYF
TRBV27	TRBD1	.	TRBJ2-7	TGTGCCAGCAGGGACAGGGACAAAGGACCCTACGAGCAGTACTTC	CASRDRDKGPYEQYF
TRBV30	TRBD1	.	TRBJ1-1	TGTGCCTGGAGTGTTACAGGGGCTGAAGCTTTCTTT	CAWSVTGAEAFF
TRBV28	TRBD1	.	TRBJ1-5	TGTGCCAGCACCTCTGGACAGGGCCGGTATCAGCCCCAGCATTTT	CASTSGQGRYQPQHF